This record covers a single T cell receptor beta chain. Its antigen is not known. The entry originates in a study of T cells in Graves' hyperthyroidism and ophthalmopathy. Study-wide findings and caveats: Blood also held most thyroid clonotypes expanded beyond 0.001.

Thyroid ultrasound, orbital computed tomography, clinical symptoms, and serum thyroxine and TRAb underpinned diagnoses. RNA transcripts gave rise to amplified TCR beta CDR3 regions. HTBI primers were the set used in a first-round RT-PCR of the TCR CDR3. TCRdb independently ran MiXCR on the multiplex PCR reads; one entry per CDR3 protein. In the table there are a few hundred thousand distinct CDR3 sequences, about half of which are singletons. In germline, CDR1 is SGHDN, CDR2 FVKESK. The CDR3 sequence is 16 residues long. Trimming removed 1 base from V and 2 bases from J, with 9 bases in between. The sequencing sample was made of peripheral blood or thyroid tissue (not recorded which). The TCR originated in a woman between 18 and 29 years old with Graves' hyperthyroidism. The chain carries TRBV14 and TRBJ2-6; possibly TRBD2 for D (5 bases). The CDR3 nucleotides are TGTGCCAGCAGCCAAGTCGGGGAAGCTGGGGCCAACGTCCTGACTTTC. Translating it yields CASSQVGEAGANVLTF. The whole variable domain, remainder taken from reference TRBV14 and TRBJ2-6, is EAGVTQFPSHSVIEKGQTVTLRCDPISGHDNLYWYRRVMGKEIKFLLHFVKESKQDESGMPNNRFLAERTGGTYSTLKVQPAELEDSGVYFCASSQVGEAGANVLTFGAGSRLTVL.